The 25 T cell receptor beta chains in this list originate from one sample, sequenced in a study of blood T cell repertoires in COVID-19. The method was immunoSEQ multiplex PCR; TCRdb's version includes in-frame clones alone and lacks a portion of them. The table lists a few hundred thousand clones, almost 90% of them singletons. What was sequenced was peripheral blood. These receptors originate from a woman in her sixties with COVID-19, enrolled during active disease.

V is TRBV7-2 and J is TRBJ2-1, with 7 bases that match TRBD2. Germline V gene data show CDR1 as SGHTA and CDR2 as FQGNSA. The CDR3 runs 17 residues. Trimming removed 1 base from V and 0 bases from J; junction bases left unmatched: 6. The CDR3 reads CASSLEAGLSSYNEQFF. The CDR3 coding sequence is TGTGCCAGCAGCTTAGAAGCGGGGTTGAGCTCCTACAATGAGCAGTTCTTC.

V gene TRBV7-3 combines with J gene TRBJ2-2, with a tentative D call TRBD1 (5 bases). This CDR3 is built from 13 residues. The germline V and J ends were trimmed by 5 bases and 7 bases, with 11 bases remaining between them. From germline, CDR1 is SGHTA and CDR2 FQGTGA. Here the CDR3 DNA reads TGTGCCAGCAGCATCAGGGTTGGCGGGGAGCTGTTTTTT. Residues: CASSIRVGGELFF.

CDR3 DNA: TGTGCCATCAGTGAGTCAGGGAGGGCGAACACCGGGGAGCTGTTTTTT. It yields the protein CAISESGRANTGELFF. The chain is built from TRBV10-3 and TRBJ2-2; 7 bases line up with TRBD2. This CDR3 is built from 16 residues. Trimming cost V 0 bases and J 0 bases; bases outside gene matches: 1. From germline, CDR1 is ENHRY and CDR2 SYGVKD.

The rearrangement links TRBV7-7 to TRBJ2-5; TRBD2 is a possible D gene (6 bases). V dropped 3 bases and J dropped 5 bases, with 16 bases sitting between them. The germline gives CDR1 SSHAT, CDR2 FNYEAQ (reference sequence). CDR3 length: 15 residues. CDR3 in amino acids: CASSLARGTEETQYF. CDR3 in DNA: TGTGCCAGCAGCTTGGCTCGGGGGACGGAGGAGACCCAGTACTTC.

This clone was observed a few times. The chain carries TRBV7-9 and TRBJ1-3; no clear D. The CDR3 runs to 14 residues. Germline CDR1 is SEHNR and CDR2 is FQNEAQ (reference sequence). Trimming stripped 2 bases from V and 2 bases from J, with 7 bases between. CDR3: CASSLPGAGNTIYF. The CDR3 region has the DNA TGTGCCAGCAGCTTACCCGGGGCTGGAAACACCATATATTTT.

The chain is built from TRBV20-1 and TRBJ1-4; 10 bases fit TRBD1. The CDR3 length is 14 residues. Trimming took 3 bases from V and 6 from J; bases not matched to a gene: 4. Germline V gene sequence: CDR1 DFQATT, CDR2 SNEGSKA (reference sequence). CDR3 residues: CSASTGQGDEKLFF. DNA for the CDR3: TGCAGTGCTAGTACAGGACAGGGGGATGAAAAACTGTTTTTT.

This chain connects TRBV6-5 to TRBJ1-1; D not certain. There are 13 residues in the CDR3. The V gene's germline CDR1 is MNHEY and CDR2 SVGAGI. Trimming stripped 2 bases from V and 10 bases from J, with 14 bases between. The CDR3 DNA is TGTGCCAGCAGTTACCACCCCCAGGTGGGAGCTTTCTTT. It translates to CASSYHPQVGAFF.

This chain connects TRBV3-1 (or the pseudogene TRBV3-2) to TRBJ2-1; weak D call: TRBD2 (6 bases). The CDR3 extends over 14 amino acids. Germline lookup yields CDR1 LGHDT and CDR2 YNNKEL (reference sequence). Trimming left V 4 bases short and J 10 bases short, with 17 bases between. CDR3 residues: CASSPALGRGEQFF. CDR3 nucleotide sequence: TGTGCCAGCAGCCCCGCTTTGGGCCGGGGGGAGCAGTTCTTC.

V gene TRBV4-3 combines with J gene TRBJ1-2; 8 positions match TRBD1. CDR3 length: 15 residues. CDR1 and CDR2 from the germline V gene are LGHNA and YSLEER. Trimming removed 1 base from V and 9 bases from J; junction bases left unmatched: 10. The CDR3 DNA reads TGCGCCAGCAGCCAAGGAGGACAGGGAGGGGTTAGCTACACCTTC. This translates into CASSQGGQGGVSYTF.

The chain has TRBV19 and TRBJ1-3, with D unresolved. Germline V gives CDR1 LNHDA, CDR2 SQIVND (reference sequence). Trimming took 5 bases from V and 0 from J, leaving 11 bases between them. The CDR3 spans 15 residues. CDR3 sequence: CASSFDTYSGNTIYF. CDR3 nucleotides: TGTGCCAGTAGTTTTGACACCTACTCTGGAAACACCATATATTTT.

The rearrangement uses TRBV7-2 and TRBJ2-7; 9 nucleotides align to TRBD2. The V segment lost 6 bases and the J segment 0 bases; nucleotides outside the gene matches: 9. The CDR3 covers 16 residues. CDR1 and CDR2 (germline): SGHTA, FQGNSA. The CDR3 spells CASSLGGGVSSYEQYF. The CDR3 region has the DNA TGTGCCAGCAGTCTAGGCGGGGGGGTGAGCTCCTACGAGCAGTACTTC.

The chain has TRBV4-3 and TRBJ1-2; D is unclear. This CDR3 contains 16 residues. Trimming pared 1 base from V and 2 bases from J, leaving 14 bases between. CDR1 is LGHNA, CDR2 YSLEER, per germline. In DNA, the CDR3 is TGCGCCAGCAGCCAAGTTGCTGAGCCGATAAACTATGGCTACACCTTC. It encodes CASSQVAEPINYGYTF.

The V and J genes are TRBV19 and TRBJ2-7; D is undetermined. The ends were cut back, 6 bases at V and 1 base at J, with 10 bases in the middle. Germline values: CDR1 LNHDA, CDR2 SQIVND (reference sequence). The length of the CDR3 is 13 residues. CDR3: CASSAAASYEQYF. CDR3 coding DNA: TGTGCCAGTAGCGCGGCGGCATCCTACGAGCAGTACTTC.

This sequence joins TRBV19 and TRBJ1-4; weak D call: TRBD1 (6 bases). The CDR3 extends over 16 amino acids. Germline values: CDR1 LNHDA, CDR2 SQIVND (reference sequence). With 2 bases removed from V and 2 bases from J, the gap between germline ends came to 12 bases. CDR3 DNA sequence: TGTGCCAGTAGTATAATGGGGGCGCGGACTAATGAAAAACTGTTTTTT. This translates into CASSIMGARTNEKLFF.

The gene calls are TRBV3-1 (or the pseudogene TRBV3-2) and TRBJ2-7; 9 bases fit TRBD1. CDR1 and CDR2 (germline): LGHDT, YNNKEL (reference sequence). The CDR3 has 16 amino acids. V shed 6 bases, J shed 5 bases, and the junction held 14 bases outside the gene matches. For the CDR3, the DNA is TGTGCCAGCAGACACTCAAGGGGGGACAGGGCGAACGAGCAGTACTTC. Encoded protein: CASRHSRGDRANEQYF.

The chain combines TRBV10-3 with TRBJ2-7; 8 bases map to TRBD1. The J segment lost 7 bases and the V segment lost 11 bases, leaving 13 bases of the junction unmatched. CDR3 length equals 13 residues. Germline V CDR1 and CDR2: ENHRY, SYGVKD. CDR3 region: CAASGQAKQEQYF. The CDR3 DNA reads TGTGCCGCCTCGGGACAGGCTAAACAGGAGCAGTACTTC.

This chain links TRBV7-9 with TRBJ1-2; unclear D gene. V dropped 4 bases and J dropped 6 bases, with 21 bases sitting between them. The CDR3 has 16 amino acids. Germline CDR1 and CDR2: SEHNR and FQNEAQ (reference sequence). CDR3 coding DNA: TGTGCCAGCAGCTCGACGGCAGGAGGTATCTGGGATGGCTACACCTTC. Its protein product is CASSSTAGGIWDGYTF.

The rearrangement links TRBV6-5 to TRBJ1-2; 8 bases are a match to TRBD1. From germline, CDR1 is MNHEY and CDR2 SVGAGI. V was clipped by 6 bases and J by 4 bases; unmatched bases: 4. The CDR3 consists of 13 residues. CDR3 sequence (DNA): TGTGCCAGCAGACCGGGACAGGCCTATGGCTACACCTTC. Translated: CASRPGQAYGYTF.

This clone has only one observation. This rearrangement joins TRBV7-9 to TRBJ1-5; 8 positions match TRBD1. This CDR3 is 13 amino acids long. Germline V lookup: CDR1 SEHNR, CDR2 FQNEAQ (reference sequence). With V trimmed by 5 bases and J by 5 bases, 2 bases remained unmatched. The CDR3 nucleotides read TGTGCCAGCAGCATACAGGGGGATCAGCCCCAGCATTTT. This translates into CASSIQGDQPQHF.

This rearrangement joins TRBV10-3 to TRBJ1-5, with TRBD1 matching over 9 bases. Germline trimming cut 10 bases from V and 5 bases from J; bases unmatched to any gene: 6. From germline, CDR1 is ENHRY and CDR2 SYGVKD. The CDR3 totals 13 residues. CDR3 amino acids: CATGTGQDQPQHF. The CDR3 region has the DNA TGTGCCACAGGGACAGGGCAGGATCAGCCCCAGCATTTT.

The sample holds a few counts of this clone. The V and J genes are TRBV19 and TRBJ1-2, with 7 bases that match TRBD1. Germline V gives CDR1 LNHDA, CDR2 SQIVND (reference sequence). Trimming removed 6 bases from V and 2 bases from J; junction bases left unmatched: 15. CDR3 length: 17 residues. CDR3 loop: CASSPRTLKGGNYGYTF. The CDR3 DNA sequence: TGTGCCAGTAGCCCCCGGACATTAAAAGGGGGCAACTATGGCTACACCTTC.

The chain recombines TRBV7-2 with TRBJ2-2, with TRBD2 matching over 8 bases. The CDR3 consists of 15 residues. The germline V gene has CDR1 SGHTA and CDR2 FQGNSA. The junction had 6 bases not matched to a gene; V was cut back by 5 bases and J by 4 bases. The CDR3 coding sequence is TGTGCCAGCAGCCTAACTAGCGGTTTCACCGGGGAGCTGTTTTTT. Amino acids: CASSLTSGFTGELFF. The complete variable domain, with remaining parts taken from reference TRBV7-2 and TRBJ2-2, reads GAGVSQSPSNKVTEKGKDVELRCDPISGHTALYWYRQSLGQGLEFLIYFQGNSAPDKSGLPSDRFSAERTGGSVSTLTIQRTQQEDSAVYLCASSLTSGFTGELFFGEGSRLTVL.

The genes are TRBV11-1 and TRBJ2-7; possibly TRBD1 for D (5 bases). Between the trimmed V and J ends, which lost 0 bases and 4 bases, there was a span of 10 bases. Germline V CDR1 and CDR2: SGHAT, FQDESV (reference sequence). The CDR3 consists of 14 residues. In DNA form, the CDR3 reads TGTGCCAGCAGCTTAGCAGGGGCCGGGTACGAGCAGTACTTC. This translates into CASSLAGAGYEQYF.

The V gene is TRBV11-3, the J gene TRBJ2-7, with 12 bases that match TRBD1. V gave up 5 bases and J gave up 6 bases; unmatched junction bases: 5. This CDR3 region has 14 residues. Germline CDR1 SGHNT, CDR2 YENEEA. This CDR3 is CASSPGTGGGEQYF. CDR3 bases: TGTGCCAGCAGCCCAGGGACAGGGGGCGGCGAGCAGTACTTC.

The V gene is TRBV19, the J gene TRBJ2-6, with 9 bases fitting TRBD1. The germline CDR1 and CDR2 sequences are LNHDA and SQIVND (reference sequence). This CDR3 has 17 amino acids. J gave up 0 bases and V 3 bases, and 3 bases lay outside the gene matches. The CDR3 DNA is TGTGCCAGTAGTATGGACAGGGGCAACTCTGGGGCCAACGTCCTGACTTTC. Its translation: CASSMDRGNSGANVLTF.